This T cell receptor (beta chain) derives from a study of blood T cell repertoires in COVID-19 (dated by TCRdb to about 2020). Describing the broader study: Samples covering the acute and convalescent phases of COVID-19 were provided by collaborators in the United States, Italy and Spain. The material from the prospective study consisted of cDNA or gDNA derived from T cells, B-cell-depleted T cells, or PBMCs. The dataset comprised deeply sampled blood TCRbeta repertoires from subjects exposed to, actively infected with, or recovered from COVID-19. The repertoires were made available in a free public database intended to serve as a resource for research on the immune response to SARS-CoV-2. Samples came from the ongoing ImmuneRACE study (first 160 participants) plus 1,254 subjects from 6 global collaborators. Nearly every sample came with metadata listing a de-identified subject ID, COVID-19 status, age in years and sex. HLA class I and class II types, where available, came from metadata supplied by the sample provider rather than from assay-based typing.

The investigation overall reported the following: Clinical and demographic metadata were provided uncurated, with the amount varying by source and participant.

The collaborating institutions used their own protocols to collect whole blood in K2EDTA tubes. For TCRbeta analysis, collaborators shipped samples as frozen whole blood, isolated PBMCs, or DNA extracted from either of those sample types. CDR1 and CDR2 were assigned from the germline V gene (reference sequence) as SGHNT and YYREEE. The CDR3, from cysteine to phenylalanine, totals 14 residues. The entry retains the CDR3 DNA only, 42 bases that are in frame from base 1. The V end gives up 4 bases and the J end 3 bases, leaving 3 bases in the junction not matched to a gene. The immunoSEQ Assay, a bias-controlled multiplex PCR, was used to amplify TCRbeta CDR3 regions from genomic DNA. The study's processing was this. Within the assay, amplification of reference gene primers was used to estimate how many nucleated cells each sample contained. Sequence reads were collapsed and filtered to measure the absolute abundance of every unique TCRbeta CDR3 rearrangement. For each sample, productive Simpson clonality was calculated as the square root of Simpson's diversity index over productive rearrangements. The clones in this table, taken by TCRdb from immuneACCESS, are in-frame only. Not every clone is retained; where verified, under half of the shortfall comes from an unresolved V gene, and the cause of the rest is unknown. D and trimming were read from the DNA, whereas the V and J calls and clone size are those reported in that table. Within this sample are 50,000 or so clones, with about 82% of them counted one time only. The ten most abundant clones make up roughly 2.1% of the sample.

A remark on this clone: The antigen it binds to is not known. Within one base of it there is no much larger clone, and no base qualities were kept.

Sequencing input: peripheral blood. This sequence uses TRBV5-4 and TRBJ2-7, with 11 central nucleotides matching TRBD2. The source is a woman aged 55-69 years with acute or convalescent COVID-19. The CDR3 region: CASSSGTSGYEQYF. The DNA sequence reads TGTGCCAGCAGCAGCGGGACTAGCGGCTACGAGCAGTACTTC.